Listed below are T cell receptor beta chains from one sample, sequenced in a study of regulatory T cells in long-lasting Graves disease. Using its own MiXCR run on the multiplex PCR reads, TCRdb lists one record per CDR3 protein. The table has 350,000 to 550,000 distinct CDR3 sequences, less than 15% seen once. In addition, the sample was reused for a study of T cells in Graves' hyperthyroidism and ophthalmopathy.

The source material was peripheral blood mononuclear cells (PBMCs), sampled at new diagnosis, from a patient treated with antithyroid drugs. The receptors were gathered from a woman in her fifties or sixties with Graves disease. Each CDR3 is given with its conserved first and last residue. Fields, in order: V gene, J gene, CDR3 protein.

V gene: TRBV14
J gene: TRBJ1-1
CDR3 protein: CASSQEQGASTEAFF

V gene: TRBV30
J gene: TRBJ2-3
CDR3 protein: CAWISGGPLGDTQYF

V gene: TRBV7-2
J gene: TRBJ2-2
CDR3 protein: CASSLEVGAGDPGELFF

V gene: TRBV6-1
J gene: TRBJ2-2
CDR3 protein: CASIFGEYTGELFF

V gene: TRBV7-2
J gene: TRBJ2-1
CDR3 protein: CASSKIPGYSYNEQFF

V gene: TRBV2
J gene: TRBJ1-3
CDR3 protein: CASSLGPLGNTIYF

V gene: TRBV20-1
J gene: TRBJ2-7
CDR3 protein: CSASEIRNYEQYF

V gene: TRBV12-3/TRBV12-4
J gene: TRBJ2-1
CDR3 protein: CASSFRGSYNEQFF

V gene: TRBV28
J gene: TRBJ1-2
CDR3 protein: CASSLDGRGYTF

V gene: TRBV2
J gene: TRBJ2-2
CDR3 protein: CASRGDYPGTGELFF

V gene: TRBV29-1
J gene: TRBJ1-3
CDR3 protein: CSGTGGAGNTIYF

V gene: TRBV20-1
J gene: TRBJ2-3
CDR3 protein: CSARDNTDTQYF

V gene: TRBV19
J gene: TRBJ1-2
CDR3 protein: CASSAHGLPYGYTF

V gene: TRBV5-1
J gene: TRBJ2-7
CDR3 protein: CASSFESAVPEYEQYF

V gene: TRBV5-1
J gene: TRBJ2-3
CDR3 protein: CASSLALTSGETDTQYF

V gene: TRBV5-1
J gene: TRBJ1-2
CDR3 protein: CASSLARGGKGYTF

V gene: TRBV30
J gene: TRBJ2-3
CDR3 protein: CAWSLGASADTQYF

V gene: TRBV6-1
J gene: TRBJ2-1
CDR3 protein: CASRIVGGEQFF

V gene: TRBV6-1
J gene: TRBJ2-1
CDR3 protein: CASSETRTQQFF

V gene: TRBV20-1
J gene: TRBJ1-2
CDR3 protein: CSARVTRWANYGYTF

V gene: TRBV20-1
J gene: TRBJ2-7
CDR3 protein: CSARDSDRPSYEQYF

V gene: TRBV20-1
J gene: TRBJ2-1
CDR3 protein: CSARDPQDLGYNEQFF